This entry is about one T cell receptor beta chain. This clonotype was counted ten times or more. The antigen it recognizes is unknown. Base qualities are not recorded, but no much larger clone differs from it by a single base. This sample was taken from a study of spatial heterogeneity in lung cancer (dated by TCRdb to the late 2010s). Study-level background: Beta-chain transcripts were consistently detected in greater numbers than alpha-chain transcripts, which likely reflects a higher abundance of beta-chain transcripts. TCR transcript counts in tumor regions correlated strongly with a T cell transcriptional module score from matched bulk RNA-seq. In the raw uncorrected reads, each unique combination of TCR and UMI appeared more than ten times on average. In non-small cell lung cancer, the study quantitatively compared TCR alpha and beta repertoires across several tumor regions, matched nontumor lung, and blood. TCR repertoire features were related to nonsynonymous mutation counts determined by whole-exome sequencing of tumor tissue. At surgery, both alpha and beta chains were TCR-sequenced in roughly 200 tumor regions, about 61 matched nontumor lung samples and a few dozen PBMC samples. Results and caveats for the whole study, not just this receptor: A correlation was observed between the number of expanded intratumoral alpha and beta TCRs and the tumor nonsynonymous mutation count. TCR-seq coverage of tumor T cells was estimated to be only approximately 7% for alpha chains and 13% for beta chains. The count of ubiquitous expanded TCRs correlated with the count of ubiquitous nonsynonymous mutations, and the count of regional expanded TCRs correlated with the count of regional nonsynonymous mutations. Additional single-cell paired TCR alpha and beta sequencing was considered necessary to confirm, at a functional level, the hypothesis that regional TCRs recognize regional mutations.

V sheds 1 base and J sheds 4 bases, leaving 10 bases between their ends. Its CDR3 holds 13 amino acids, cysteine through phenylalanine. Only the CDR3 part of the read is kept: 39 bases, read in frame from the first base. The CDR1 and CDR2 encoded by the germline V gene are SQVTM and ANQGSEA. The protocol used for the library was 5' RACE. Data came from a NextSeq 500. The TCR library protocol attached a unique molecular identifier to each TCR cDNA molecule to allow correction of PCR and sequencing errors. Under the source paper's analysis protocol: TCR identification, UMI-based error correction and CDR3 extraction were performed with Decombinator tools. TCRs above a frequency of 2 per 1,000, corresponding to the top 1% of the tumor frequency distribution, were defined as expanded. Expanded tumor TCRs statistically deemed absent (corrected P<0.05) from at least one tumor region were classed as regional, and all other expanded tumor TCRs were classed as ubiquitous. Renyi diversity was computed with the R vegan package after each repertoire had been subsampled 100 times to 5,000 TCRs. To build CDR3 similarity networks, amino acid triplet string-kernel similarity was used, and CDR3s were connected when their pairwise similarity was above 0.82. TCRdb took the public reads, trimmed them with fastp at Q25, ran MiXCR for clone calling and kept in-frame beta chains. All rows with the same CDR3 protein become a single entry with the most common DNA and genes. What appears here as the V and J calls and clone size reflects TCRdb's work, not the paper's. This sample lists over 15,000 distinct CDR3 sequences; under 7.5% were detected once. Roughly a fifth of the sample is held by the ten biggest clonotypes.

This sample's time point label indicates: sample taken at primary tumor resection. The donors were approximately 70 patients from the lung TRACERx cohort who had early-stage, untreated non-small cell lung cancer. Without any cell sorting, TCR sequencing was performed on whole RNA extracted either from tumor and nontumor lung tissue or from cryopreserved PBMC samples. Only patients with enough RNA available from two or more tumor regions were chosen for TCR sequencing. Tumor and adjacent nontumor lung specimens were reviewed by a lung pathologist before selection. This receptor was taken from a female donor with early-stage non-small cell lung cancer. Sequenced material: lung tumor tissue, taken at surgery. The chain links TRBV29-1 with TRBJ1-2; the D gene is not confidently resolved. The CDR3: CSVEAARGYGYTF. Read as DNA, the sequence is TGCAGCGTTGAAGCTGCTCGTGGCTATGGCTACACCTTC.